Listed below are T cell receptor beta chains from one sample, sequenced in a study of T cell responses to AZD1222 COVID-19 vaccine. The method was immunoSEQ multiplex PCR; TCRdb's version includes in-frame clones alone and lacks a portion of them. Counted here are 99,000 or so clones, about 88% occurring once; the ten biggest clones make up about 9.1%. Sequenced here: peripheral blood, sampled on day 0 of AZD1222 vaccination. The source of these receptors is an adult in good health. Each CDR3 is given without its conserved first and last residue. Fields, in order: J gene, V gene, clone size, CDR3 protein. Size values are once, few and many counts, or a class for expanded clones, and some rows have none.

TRBJ2-5,TRBV2,NA,ASAGLAGAQETQY
TRBJ2-1,TRBV28,NA,ASTGATSPNEQF
TRBJ1-3,TRBV3-1/TRBV3-2,NA,ASSQESGSGNTIY
TRBJ2-3,TRBV4-3,once,ASSQGTTSGSDTQY
TRBJ1-5,TRBV7-6,NA,ASSLQAGDQPQH
TRBJ2-6,TRBV23-1,NA,ASSQSGGPPPSGANVLT
TRBJ2-3,TRBV7-6,NA,ASTRGSTDTQY
TRBJ2-3,TRBV30,NA,AWSPGGTDTQY
TRBJ2-1,TRBV28,NA,ASKPSGGDYNEQF
TRBJ2-7,TRBV27,NA,ASSLSWGPYEQY
TRBJ1-2,TRBV6-5,NA,ASNAIGTANYGYT
TRBJ2-1,TRBV19,NA,ASSSPGTRDEQF
TRBJ2-3,TRBV11-3,NA,ASSPTKGGREPSTDTQY
TRBJ2-2,TRBV4-2,NA,ASSLRPANTGELF
TRBJ2-7,TRBV28,NA,ASSLGQGSQAYEQY
TRBJ1-6,TRBV7-6,NA,ASSRDIPSSYNSPLH
TRBJ1-6,TRBV15,NA,ATSQTDRSSYNSPLH
TRBJ2-1,TRBV2,few,ASSFVGNEAYNEQF
TRBJ2-7,TRBV7-8,once,ASSLARAGEQY
TRBJ2-6,TRBV11-2,NA,ASSLEGASGANVLT
TRBJ2-7,TRBV28,NA,ASSLSSYEQY
TRBJ2-2,TRBV19,NA,ARAQVGLAGADGELF
TRBJ1-6,TRBV28,NA,ASSPRLVHNSPLH
TRBJ2-7,TRBV2,NA,ASSMGQVSYEQY
TRBJ1-3,TRBV11-2,NA,ASSSEARGIGNTIY
TRBJ1-6,TRBV28,NA,ASSLSHYSPLH
TRBJ2-3,TRBV27,NA,ASSLWEGGDPDTQY
TRBJ2-5,TRBV5-4,NA,ASSFGWKEGETQY
TRBJ2-2,TRBV21-1,NA,ASSNLEWDGRANTGELF
TRBJ1-5,TRBV7-9,NA,ATQAGWRQPQH
TRBJ2-3,TRBV9,NA,ASSLRQASDTQY
TRBJ1-5,TRBV4-2,NA,ASSQVGAGSNQPQH
TRBJ1-5,TRBV21-1,NA,ASSPRPQGAGQPQH
TRBJ2-7,TRBV19,NA,ASRTGLAGSYEQY
TRBJ1-4,TRBV28,NA,ASREISTGEKLF
TRBJ2-7,TRBV28,NA,ASGSYYEQY
TRBJ1-1,TRBV19,NA,ASRPGGITEAF
TRBJ1-2,TRBV5-4,NA,ASSLEGNGYT
TRBJ2-7,TRBV28,NA,ASSPLVVAGSYEQY
TRBJ2-7,TRBV9,NA,ASSLGQEVEQY
TRBJ2-7,TRBV27,NA,ASSLELAGYVEQY
TRBJ2-3,TRBV19,NA,ASSIGSTGRSTDTQY
TRBJ2-1,TRBV2,NA,ASSEETKNEQF
TRBJ2-7,TRBV11-3,NA,ASSPYRGLEQY
TRBJ1-1,TRBV19,NA,ASRGQGNTEAF
TRBJ1-1,TRBV5-1,NA,ASSSSLSNTEAF
TRBJ2-7,TRBV28,NA,ASSSIWGSGSYEQY
TRBJ1-3,TRBV7-9,NA,ASSLDRGDTIY
TRBJ1-4,TRBV23-1,NA,ARNRGQGEKLF
TRBJ2-7,TRBV28,once,ATKGIREQY
TRBJ2-2,TRBV24-1,NA,ATSVNRGNTGELF
TRBJ1-1,TRBV11-2,few,ASSLEVAEAF
TRBJ2-1,TRBV14,NA,ASSRRTNIPNEQF
TRBJ1-5,TRBV28,NA,ASRKTGNNQPQH
TRBJ2-5,TRBV5-1,NA,ASSLQVQETQY
TRBJ2-1,TRBV11-1,once,ASSARQRGDNEQF
TRBJ1-5,TRBV7-2,NA,ASSLGGGSNQPQH
TRBJ2-5,TRBV28,once,ASSLGGRETQY
TRBJ1-4,TRBV5-1,NA,ASSLEAGTNEKLF
TRBJ2-2,TRBV4-1,NA,ASSHMGGVGTGELF